This T cell receptor beta chain was recorded in a study of vaccination effects on CD4 cells after COVID-19. Study-wide background: Participants completed two doses of the BNT162b2 or mRNA-1273 vaccine. Study-wide results and caveats: In vaccinees who were healthy, merely 1 out of 255 vaccine-induced clones cross-reacted with common cold coronaviruses.

Expansion with viral peptide pools was applied to antigen-specific CD4+ T cells by the ViraFEST assay prior to sequencing. Following culture for approximately ten days, CD4+ T cells were isolated. The study found no prior SARS-CoV-2 infection in the vaccine recipients, who tested negative for nucleocapsid antibodies. Wells containing roughly 1.8 million PBMC each were cultured with 10 IU/ml IL-2 and about 10 ug/ml peptides. TCRdb's table, derived via immunoSEQ multiplex PCR, lists solely in-frame clones and lacks some. Here the sample spans tens of thousands of clones, roughly three quarters being singletons. About this clone: What it recognizes is unknown.

Germline lookup yields CDR1 KGHDR and CDR2 SFDVKD. V lost 3 bases to trimming and J lost 0 bases; unmatched junction nucleotides: 6. This CDR3 is built from 18 residues. Sequenced material: CD4+ T cells from PBMCs cultured with HCoV-OC43 spike peptides, taken before COVID-19 vaccination. As for subset: HCoV-OC43 spike overlapping peptide pool stimulation. The source is a human donor who received a COVID-19 vaccine. The chain combines TRBV24-1 with TRBJ2-1; TRBD2 aligns across 11 bases. The DNA of the CDR3 is TGTGCCACCAGTGATCTAGCGGGGGGCCGGAGCTCCTACAATGAGCAGTTCTTC. It codes for CATSDLAGGRSSYNEQFF.